This TCR beta chain was captured in a study of T cells after yellow fever vaccination. In TCRdb, the 5' RACE reads were re-called with MiXCR into one record per CDR3 protein. The data show around 400,000 distinct CDR3 sequences, roughly 10% seen once. Trimming removed 1 base at V and 4 bases at J, with 4 bases between. This CDR3 contains 12 residues. CDR1 is SGHDN and CDR2 is FVKESK in the germline V gene. The J gene is TRBJ1-2, the V gene TRBV14; D is uncertain. This receptor was obtained from a young man who received the YFV17D yellow fever vaccine. Source: PBMCs, taken on the day of the first yellow fever vaccination. DNA of the CDR3: TGTGCCAGCAGCCAAGGCCTCTATGGCTACACCTTC. This sequence encodes CASSQGLYGYTF.